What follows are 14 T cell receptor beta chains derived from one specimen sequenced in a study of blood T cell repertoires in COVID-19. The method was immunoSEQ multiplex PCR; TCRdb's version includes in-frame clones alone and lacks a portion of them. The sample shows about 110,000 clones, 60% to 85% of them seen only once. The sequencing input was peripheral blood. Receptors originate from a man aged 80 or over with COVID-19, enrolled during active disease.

CDR3: CASSQGRNTQYF. CDR3 coding DNA: TGTGCCAGCAGCCAAGGGCGGAATACGCAGTATTTT. This chain uses TRBV3-1 (or the pseudogene TRBV3-2) with TRBJ2-3; no clear D gene. The CDR3 is made up of 12 amino acids. CDR1 LGHDT and CDR2 YNNKEL come from the germline V gene (reference sequence). V was trimmed by 1 base and J by 7 bases, leaving 6 bases between them.

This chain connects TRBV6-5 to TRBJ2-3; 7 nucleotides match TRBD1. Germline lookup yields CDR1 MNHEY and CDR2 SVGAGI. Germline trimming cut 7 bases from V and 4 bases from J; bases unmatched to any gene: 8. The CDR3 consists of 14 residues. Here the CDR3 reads CASTLPGQPDTQYF. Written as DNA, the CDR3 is TGTGCCAGCACCCTTCCGGGACAGCCAGATACGCAGTATTTT.

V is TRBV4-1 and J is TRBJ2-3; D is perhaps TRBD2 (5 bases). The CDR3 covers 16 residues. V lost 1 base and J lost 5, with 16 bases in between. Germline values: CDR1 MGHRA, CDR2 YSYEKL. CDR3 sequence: CASSQGLSPGVDTQYF. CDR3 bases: TGCGCCAGCAGCCAAGGACTAAGCCCTGGGGTAGATACGCAGTATTTT.

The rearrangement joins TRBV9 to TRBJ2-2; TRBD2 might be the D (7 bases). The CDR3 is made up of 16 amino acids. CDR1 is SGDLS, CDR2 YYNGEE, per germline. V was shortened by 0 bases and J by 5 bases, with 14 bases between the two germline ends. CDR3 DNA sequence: TGTGCCAGCAGCGTAGCAGGACTAGGGGGAACCGGGGAGCTGTTTTTT. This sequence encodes CASSVAGLGGTGELFF.

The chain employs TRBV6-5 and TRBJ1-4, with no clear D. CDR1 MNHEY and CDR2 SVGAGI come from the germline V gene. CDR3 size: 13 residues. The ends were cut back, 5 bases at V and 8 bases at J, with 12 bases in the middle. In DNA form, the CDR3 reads TGTGCCAGCAGTACCCTTACGGGGGAAAAACTGTTTTTT. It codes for CASSTLTGEKLFF.

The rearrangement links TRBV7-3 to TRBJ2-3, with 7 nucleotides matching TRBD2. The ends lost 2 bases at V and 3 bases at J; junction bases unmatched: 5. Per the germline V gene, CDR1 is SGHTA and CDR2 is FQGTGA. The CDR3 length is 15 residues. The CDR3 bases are TGTGCCAGCAGCTTATCACTAGCGCTTACAGATACGCAGTATTTT. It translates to CASSLSLALTDTQYF.

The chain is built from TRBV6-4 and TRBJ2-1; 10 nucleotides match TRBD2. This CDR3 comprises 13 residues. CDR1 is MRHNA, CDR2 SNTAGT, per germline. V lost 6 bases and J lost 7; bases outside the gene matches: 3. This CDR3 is CASSSGRANEQFF. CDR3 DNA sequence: TGTGCCAGCAGCAGCGGGAGGGCTAATGAGCAGTTCTTC.

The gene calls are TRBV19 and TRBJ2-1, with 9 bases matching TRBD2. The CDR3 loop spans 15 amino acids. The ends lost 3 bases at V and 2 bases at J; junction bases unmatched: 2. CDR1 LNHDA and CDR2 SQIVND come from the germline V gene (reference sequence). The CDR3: CASSIGTSTYNEQFF. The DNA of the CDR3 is TGTGCCAGTAGTATTGGGACTAGCACCTACAATGAGCAGTTCTTC. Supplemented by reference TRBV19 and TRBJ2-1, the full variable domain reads DGGITQSPKYLFRKEGQNVTLSCEQNLNHDAMYWYRQDPGQGLRLIYYSQIVNDFQKGDIAEGYSVSREKKESFPLTVTSAQKNPTAFYLCASSIGTSTYNEQFFGPGTRLTVL.

The CDR3 reads CASSLNSGGYNEQFF. The CDR3 DNA follows: TGTGCCAGCAGTCTAAATTCGGGGGGCTACAATGAGCAGTTCTTC. The chain has TRBV6-5 and TRBJ2-1, with 7 bases fitting TRBD2. This CDR3 is 15 amino acids long. The germline V gene encodes CDR1 MNHEY and CDR2 SVGAGI. Unmatched junction bases numbered 7, after V lost 5 bases and J lost 3 bases.

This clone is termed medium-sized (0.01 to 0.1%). In DNA, the CDR3 is TGTGCCAGCGACCATGGGGGGGAGACCCAGTACTTC. This gives the protein CASDHGGETQYF. The chain employs TRBV25-1 and TRBJ2-5; D perhaps matches TRBD2 (6 bases). The germline CDR1 and CDR2 sequences are MGHDK and SYGVNS. V lost 8 bases to trimming and J lost 5 bases, with 12 bases between them. The CDR3 covers 12 residues.

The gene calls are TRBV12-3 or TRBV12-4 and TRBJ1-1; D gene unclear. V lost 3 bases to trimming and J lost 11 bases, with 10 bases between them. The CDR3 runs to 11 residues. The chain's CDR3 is CASSFLGRAFF. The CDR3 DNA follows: TGTGCCAGCAGTTTTCTCGGGAGGGCTTTCTTT.

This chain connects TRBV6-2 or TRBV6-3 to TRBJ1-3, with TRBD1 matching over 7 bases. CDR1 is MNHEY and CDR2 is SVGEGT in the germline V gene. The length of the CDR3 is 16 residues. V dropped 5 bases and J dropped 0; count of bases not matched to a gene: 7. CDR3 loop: CASSTRAGGSGNTIYF. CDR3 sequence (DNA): TGTGCCAGCAGTACCCGGGCAGGGGGCTCTGGAAACACCATATATTTT.

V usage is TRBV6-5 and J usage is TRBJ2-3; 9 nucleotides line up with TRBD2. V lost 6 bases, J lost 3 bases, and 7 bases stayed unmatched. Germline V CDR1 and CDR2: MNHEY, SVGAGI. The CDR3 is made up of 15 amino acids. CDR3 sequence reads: CASRTAGGFTDTQYF. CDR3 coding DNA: TGTGCCAGCAGAACAGCGGGAGGTTTTACAGATACGCAGTATTTT.

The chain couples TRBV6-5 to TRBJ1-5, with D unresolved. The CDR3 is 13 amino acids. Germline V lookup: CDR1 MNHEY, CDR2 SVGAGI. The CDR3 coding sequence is TGTGCTCTCAGCGGGAGTAGCAATCAGCCCCAGCATTTT. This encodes CALSGSSNQPQHF.